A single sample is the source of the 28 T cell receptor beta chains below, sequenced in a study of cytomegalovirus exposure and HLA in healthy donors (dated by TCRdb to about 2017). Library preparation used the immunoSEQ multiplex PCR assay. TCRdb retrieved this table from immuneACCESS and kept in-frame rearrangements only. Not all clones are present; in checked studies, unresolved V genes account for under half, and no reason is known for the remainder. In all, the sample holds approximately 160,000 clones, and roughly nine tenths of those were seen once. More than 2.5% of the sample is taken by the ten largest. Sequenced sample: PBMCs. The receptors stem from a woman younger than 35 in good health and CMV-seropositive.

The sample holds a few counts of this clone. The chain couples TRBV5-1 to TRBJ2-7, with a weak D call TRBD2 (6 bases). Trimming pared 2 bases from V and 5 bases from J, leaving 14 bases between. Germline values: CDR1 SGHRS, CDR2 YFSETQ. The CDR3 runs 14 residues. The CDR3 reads CASSLTGAPHEQYF. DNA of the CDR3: TGCGCCAGCAGCTTAACGGGAGCTCCCCACGAGCAGTACTTC.

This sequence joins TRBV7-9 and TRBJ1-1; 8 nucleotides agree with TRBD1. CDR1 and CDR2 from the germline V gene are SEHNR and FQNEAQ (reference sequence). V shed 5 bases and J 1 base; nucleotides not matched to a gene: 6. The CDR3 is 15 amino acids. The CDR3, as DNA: TGTGCCAGCAGCCTCGGACAGGGACCGAACACTGAAGCTTTCTTT. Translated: CASSLGQGPNTEAFF.

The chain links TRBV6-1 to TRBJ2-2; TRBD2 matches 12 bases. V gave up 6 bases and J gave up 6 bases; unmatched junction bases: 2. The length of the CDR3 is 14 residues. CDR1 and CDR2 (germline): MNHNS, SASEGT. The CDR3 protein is CASSRLAGAGELFF. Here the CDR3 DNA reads TGTGCCAGCAGCCGACTAGCGGGGGCCGGGGAGCTGTTTTTT.

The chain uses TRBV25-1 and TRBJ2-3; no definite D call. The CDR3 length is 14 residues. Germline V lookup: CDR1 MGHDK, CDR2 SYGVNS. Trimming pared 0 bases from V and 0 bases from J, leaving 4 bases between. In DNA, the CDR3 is TGTGCCAGCAGTGAATACTCTAGCACAGATACGCAGTATTTT. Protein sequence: CASSEYSSTDTQYF.

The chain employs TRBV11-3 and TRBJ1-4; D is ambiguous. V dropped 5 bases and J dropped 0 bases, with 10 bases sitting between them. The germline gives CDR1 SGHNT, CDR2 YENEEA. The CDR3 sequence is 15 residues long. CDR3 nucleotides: TGTGCCAGCAGCCGAGTAAGCGCAACTAATGAAAAACTGTTTTTT. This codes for CASSRVSATNEKLFF.

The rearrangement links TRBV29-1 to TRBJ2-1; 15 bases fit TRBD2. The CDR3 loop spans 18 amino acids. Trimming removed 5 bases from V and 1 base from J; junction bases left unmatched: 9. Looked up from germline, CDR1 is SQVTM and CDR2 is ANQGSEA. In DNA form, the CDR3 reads TGCAGCGTTCCCCCAGGACTAGCGGGAGGGATGTCCTACAATGAGCAGTTCTTC. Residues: CSVPPGLAGGMSYNEQFF.

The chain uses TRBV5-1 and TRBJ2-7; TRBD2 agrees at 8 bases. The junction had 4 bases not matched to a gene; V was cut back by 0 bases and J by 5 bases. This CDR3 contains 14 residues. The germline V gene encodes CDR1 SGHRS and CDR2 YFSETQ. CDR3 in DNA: TGCGCCAGCAGCTTGGGAGGACTAGCCAACGAGCAGTACTTC. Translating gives CASSLGGLANEQYF.

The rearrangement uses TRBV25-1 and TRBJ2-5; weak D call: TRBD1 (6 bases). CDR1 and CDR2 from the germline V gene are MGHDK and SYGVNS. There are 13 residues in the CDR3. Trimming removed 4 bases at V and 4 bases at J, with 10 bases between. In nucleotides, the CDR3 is TGTGCCAGCAGTGGTGCCAGGGGAGAGACCCAGTACTTC. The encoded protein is CASSGARGETQYF.

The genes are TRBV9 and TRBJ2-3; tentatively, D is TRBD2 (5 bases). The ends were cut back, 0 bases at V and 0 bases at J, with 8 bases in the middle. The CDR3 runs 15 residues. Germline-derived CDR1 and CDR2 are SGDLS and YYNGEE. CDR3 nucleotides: TGTGCCAGCAGCGTAGGACTACCTAGCACAGATACGCAGTATTTT. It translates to CASSVGLPSTDTQYF.

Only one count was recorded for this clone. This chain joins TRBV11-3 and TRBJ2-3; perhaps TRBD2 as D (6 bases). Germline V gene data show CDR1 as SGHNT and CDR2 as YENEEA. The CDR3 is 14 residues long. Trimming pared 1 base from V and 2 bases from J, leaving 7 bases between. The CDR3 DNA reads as TGTGCCAGCAGCTTAGGCGGGGCCACAGATACGCAGTATTTT. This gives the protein CASSLGGATDTQYF. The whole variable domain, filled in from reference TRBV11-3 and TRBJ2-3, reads EAGVVQSPRYKIIEKKQPVAFWCNPISGHNTLYWYLQNLGQGPELLIRYENEEAVDDSQLPKDRFSAERLKGVDSTLKIQPAELGDSAVYLCASSLGGATDTQYFGPGTRLTVL.

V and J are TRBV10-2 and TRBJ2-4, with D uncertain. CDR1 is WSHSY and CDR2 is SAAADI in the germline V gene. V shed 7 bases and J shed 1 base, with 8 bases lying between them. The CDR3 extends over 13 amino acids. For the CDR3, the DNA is TGCGCCAGCAACGGAGCGGCCAAAAACATTCAGTACTTC. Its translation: CASNGAAKNIQYF.

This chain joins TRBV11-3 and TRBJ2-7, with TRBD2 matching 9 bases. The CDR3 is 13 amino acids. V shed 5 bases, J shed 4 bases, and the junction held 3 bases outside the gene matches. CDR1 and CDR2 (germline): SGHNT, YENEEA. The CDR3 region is CASSALAGYEQYF. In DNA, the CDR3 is TGTGCCAGCAGCGCCCTAGCGGGATACGAGCAGTACTTC.

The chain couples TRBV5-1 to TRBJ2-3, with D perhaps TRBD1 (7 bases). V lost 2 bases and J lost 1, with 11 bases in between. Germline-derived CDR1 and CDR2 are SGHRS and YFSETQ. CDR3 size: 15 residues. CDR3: CASSFQGGGTDTQYF. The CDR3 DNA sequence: TGCGCCAGCAGCTTCCAGGGGGGTGGCACAGATACGCAGTATTTT.

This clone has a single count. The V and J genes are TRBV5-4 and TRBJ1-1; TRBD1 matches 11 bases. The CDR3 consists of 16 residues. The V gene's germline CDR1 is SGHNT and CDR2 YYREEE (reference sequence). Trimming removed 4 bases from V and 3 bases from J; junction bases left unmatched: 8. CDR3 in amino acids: CASSPGTGGMHTEAFF. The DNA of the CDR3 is TGTGCCAGCAGCCCCGGGACAGGGGGTATGCACACTGAAGCTTTCTTT.

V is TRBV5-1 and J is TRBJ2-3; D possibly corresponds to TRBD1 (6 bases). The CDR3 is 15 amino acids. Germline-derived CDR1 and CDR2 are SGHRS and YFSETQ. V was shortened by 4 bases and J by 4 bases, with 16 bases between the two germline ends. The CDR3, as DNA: TGCGCCAGCAGCATCAGGGGTCCCGTACCAGATACGCAGTATTTT. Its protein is CASSIRGPVPDTQYF.

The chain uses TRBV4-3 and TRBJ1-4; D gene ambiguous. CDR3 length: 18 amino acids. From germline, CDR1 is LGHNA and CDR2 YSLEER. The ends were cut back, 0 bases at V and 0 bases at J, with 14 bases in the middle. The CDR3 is CASSQDPGSAATNEKLFF. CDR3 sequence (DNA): TGCGCCAGCAGCCAAGATCCCGGGTCCGCAGCAACTAATGAAAAACTGTTTTTT.

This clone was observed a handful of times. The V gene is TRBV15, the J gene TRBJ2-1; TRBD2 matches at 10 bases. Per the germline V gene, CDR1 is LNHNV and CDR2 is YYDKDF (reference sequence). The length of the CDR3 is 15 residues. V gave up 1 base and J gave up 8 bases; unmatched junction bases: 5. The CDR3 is CATSRVLAGVHEQFF. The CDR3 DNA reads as TGTGCCACCAGCAGAGTTCTAGCGGGAGTCCATGAGCAGTTCTTC.

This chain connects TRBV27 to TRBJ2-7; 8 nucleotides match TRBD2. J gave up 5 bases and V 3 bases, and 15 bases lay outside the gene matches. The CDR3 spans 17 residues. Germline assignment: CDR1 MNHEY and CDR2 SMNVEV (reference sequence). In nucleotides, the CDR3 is TGTGCCAGCAGTTTGGGCTTTGGGGGACTAGTTCACAACGAGCAGTACTTC. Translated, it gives CASSLGFGGLVHNEQYF.

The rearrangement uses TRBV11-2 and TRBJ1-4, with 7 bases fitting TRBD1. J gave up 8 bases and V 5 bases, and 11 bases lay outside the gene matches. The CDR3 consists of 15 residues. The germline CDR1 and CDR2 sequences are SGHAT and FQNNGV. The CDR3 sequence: CASSARQGVGEKLFF. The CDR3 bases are TGTGCCAGCAGCGCCCGACAGGGTGTGGGCGAAAAACTGTTTTTT.

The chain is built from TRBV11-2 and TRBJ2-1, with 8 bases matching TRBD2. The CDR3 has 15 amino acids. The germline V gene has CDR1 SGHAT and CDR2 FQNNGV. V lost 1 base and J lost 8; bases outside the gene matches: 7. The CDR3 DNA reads TGTGCCAGCAGCTTAGTCGGGAGGGCCTGGGATGAGCAGTTCTTC. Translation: CASSLVGRAWDEQFF.

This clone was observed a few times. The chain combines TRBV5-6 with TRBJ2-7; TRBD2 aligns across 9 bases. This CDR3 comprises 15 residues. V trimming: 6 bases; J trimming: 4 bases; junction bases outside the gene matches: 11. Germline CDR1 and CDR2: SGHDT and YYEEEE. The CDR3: CASKFAEREAYEQYF. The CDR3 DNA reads TGTGCCAGCAAATTCGCCGAGCGGGAGGCGTACGAGCAGTACTTC. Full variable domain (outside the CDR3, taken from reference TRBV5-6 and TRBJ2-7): DAGVTQSPTHLIKTRGQQVTLRCSPKSGHDTVSWYQQALGQGPQFIFQYYEEEERQRGNFPDRFSGHQFPNYSSELNVNALLLGDSALYLCASKFAEREAYEQYFGPGTRLTVT.

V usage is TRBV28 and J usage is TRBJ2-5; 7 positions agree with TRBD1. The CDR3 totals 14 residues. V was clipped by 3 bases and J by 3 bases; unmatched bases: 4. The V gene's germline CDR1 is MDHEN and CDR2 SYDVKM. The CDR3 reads CASSFSGGEETQYF. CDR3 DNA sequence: TGTGCCAGCAGTTTTTCAGGGGGAGAAGAGACCCAGTACTTC.

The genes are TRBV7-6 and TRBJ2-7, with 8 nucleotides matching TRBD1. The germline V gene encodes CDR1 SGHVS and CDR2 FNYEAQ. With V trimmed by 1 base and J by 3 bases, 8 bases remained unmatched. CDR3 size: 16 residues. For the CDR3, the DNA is TGTGCCAGCAGCTTAGGGGACCAAGGGACAGGCTACGAGCAGTACTTC. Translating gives CASSLGDQGTGYEQYF.

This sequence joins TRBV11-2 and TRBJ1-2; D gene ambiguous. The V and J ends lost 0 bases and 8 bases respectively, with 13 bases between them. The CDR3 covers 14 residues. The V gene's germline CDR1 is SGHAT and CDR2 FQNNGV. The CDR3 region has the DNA TGTGCCAGCAGCTTAGAAGAGGGTATCGGAGGCTACACCTTC. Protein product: CASSLEEGIGGYTF.

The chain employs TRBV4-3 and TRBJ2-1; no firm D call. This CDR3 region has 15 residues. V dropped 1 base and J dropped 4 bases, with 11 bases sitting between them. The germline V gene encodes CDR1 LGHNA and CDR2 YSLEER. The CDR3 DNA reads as TGCGCCAGCAGCCAAGTGGCAGGCAAATACAATGAGCAGTTCTTC. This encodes CASSQVAGKYNEQFF.

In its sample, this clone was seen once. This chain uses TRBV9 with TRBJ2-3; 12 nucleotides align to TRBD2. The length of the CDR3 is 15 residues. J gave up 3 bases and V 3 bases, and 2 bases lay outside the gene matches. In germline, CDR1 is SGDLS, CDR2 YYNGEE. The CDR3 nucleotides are TGTGCCAGCAGCGCGACTAGCGGGAGAACAGATACGCAGTATTTT. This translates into CASSATSGRTDTQYF.

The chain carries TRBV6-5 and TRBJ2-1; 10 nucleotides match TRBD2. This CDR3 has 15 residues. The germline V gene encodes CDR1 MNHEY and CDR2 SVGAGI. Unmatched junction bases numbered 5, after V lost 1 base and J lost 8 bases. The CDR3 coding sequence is TGTGCCAGCAGTTACTTAAGGACTAGCGGCCATGAGCAGTTCTTC. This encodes CASSYLRTSGHEQFF.

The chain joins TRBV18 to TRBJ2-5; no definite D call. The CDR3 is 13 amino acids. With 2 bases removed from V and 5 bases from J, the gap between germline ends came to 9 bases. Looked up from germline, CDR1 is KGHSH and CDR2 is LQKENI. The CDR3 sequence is CASSPNRWETQYF. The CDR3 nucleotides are TGTGCCAGCTCACCAAACAGATGGGAGACCCAGTACTTC.